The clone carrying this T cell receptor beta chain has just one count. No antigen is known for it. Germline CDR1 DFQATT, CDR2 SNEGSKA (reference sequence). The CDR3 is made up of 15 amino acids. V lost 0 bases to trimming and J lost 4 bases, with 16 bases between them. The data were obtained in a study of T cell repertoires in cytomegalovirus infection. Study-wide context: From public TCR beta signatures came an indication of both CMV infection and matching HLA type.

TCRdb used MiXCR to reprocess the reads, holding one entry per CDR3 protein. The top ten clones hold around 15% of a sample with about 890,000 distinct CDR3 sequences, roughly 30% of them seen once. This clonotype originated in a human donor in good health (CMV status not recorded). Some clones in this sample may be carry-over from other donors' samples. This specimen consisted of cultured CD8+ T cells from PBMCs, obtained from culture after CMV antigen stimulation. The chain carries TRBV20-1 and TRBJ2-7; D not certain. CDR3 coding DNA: TGCAGTGCTAGAGATTCTACTGGCGCCCGTTACGAGCAGTACTTC. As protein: CSARDSTGARYEQYF.